This T cell receptor beta chain originates from a study of radiotherapy plus CTLA-4 blockade in lung cancer. Study-level information: Objective responses were documented in around 19% of patients, with disease control in about 28%. Study conclusions and caveats: Following radiotherapy plus ipilimumab, tumor-derived TCR clones expanded in the blood.

The junction had 7 bases not matched to a gene; V was cut back by 0 bases and J by 6 bases. Per germline, CDR1 MNHEY and CDR2 SMNVEV (reference sequence). This CDR3 contains 16 residues. Concerning this clone itself: Its specificity is unknown.

Libraries were prepared by immunoSEQ multiplex PCR; TCRdb keeps only in-frame clonotypes and omits some of them. Of some 80,000 clones listed, under 90% are singletons. This clonotype was sampled from a human donor with non-small cell lung cancer who had stable disease on radiotherapy plus ipilimumab. The source material was peripheral blood, sampled from a patient treated with radiotherapy plus ipilimumab. This sequence joins TRBV27 and TRBJ1-5, with TRBD1 matching 8 bases. CDR3 nucleotides: TGTGCCAGCAGTTTATCGTCAGGGGGCGCGGGTCAGCCCCAGCATTTT. Its translation is CASSLSSGGAGQPQHF.